This record concerns one T cell receptor beta chain sequence. Time point: baseline, week 1 (first vaccination visit). Treatment given: pre-vaccination baseline after standard-of-care therapy. This specimen comes from a study of a mutant IDH1 vaccine in newly diagnosed glioma. Turning to the study itself: The earlier regimen, radiotherapy, temozolomide, or both, was most often both.

Clones were read by immunoSEQ multiplex PCR, and TCRdb kept only the in-frame ones, dropping some. This sample has about 92,000 clones, with about 80% found just once. CDR1 and CDR2 (germline): SGDLS, YYNGEE. CDR3 length: 13 residues. Trimming cost V 2 bases and J 5 bases, with 10 bases left between them. Source: PBMCs, taken from a glioma patient treated with radiotherapy, temozolomide or both. V is TRBV9 and J is TRBJ2-5; no definite D call. This sequence was found in a woman aged 45-60 years with glioma. The CDR3 DNA reads TGTGCCAGCAGCGTGGGCAGGACGGAGACCCAGTACTTC. Translated, it gives CASSVGRTETQYF.